This TCR beta chain was captured in a study of blood T cell repertoires in COVID-19. In the study overall: Samples came from the United States, Italy and Spain, spanning acute and convalescent COVID-19.

Trimming pared 0 bases from V and 8 bases from J, leaving 24 bases between. Germline loops: CDR1 SGDLS, CDR2 YYNGEE. This CDR3 has 18 amino acids. Sequencing used immunoSEQ multiplex PCR; TCRdb keeps in-frame clones, though not all of them. The data contain about 260,000 clones, roughly 90% of them singletons. The chain couples TRBV9 to TRBJ2-1; the D gene is possibly TRBD2 (6 bases). The sequencing sample was made of peripheral blood. This TCR came from a human donor in a cohort sampled during active COVID-19. CDR3 sequence: CASSVERVVGLPLDEQFF. In DNA, the CDR3 is TGTGCCAGCAGCGTAGAAAGAGTAGTCGGACTACCCCTCGATGAGCAGTTCTTC.